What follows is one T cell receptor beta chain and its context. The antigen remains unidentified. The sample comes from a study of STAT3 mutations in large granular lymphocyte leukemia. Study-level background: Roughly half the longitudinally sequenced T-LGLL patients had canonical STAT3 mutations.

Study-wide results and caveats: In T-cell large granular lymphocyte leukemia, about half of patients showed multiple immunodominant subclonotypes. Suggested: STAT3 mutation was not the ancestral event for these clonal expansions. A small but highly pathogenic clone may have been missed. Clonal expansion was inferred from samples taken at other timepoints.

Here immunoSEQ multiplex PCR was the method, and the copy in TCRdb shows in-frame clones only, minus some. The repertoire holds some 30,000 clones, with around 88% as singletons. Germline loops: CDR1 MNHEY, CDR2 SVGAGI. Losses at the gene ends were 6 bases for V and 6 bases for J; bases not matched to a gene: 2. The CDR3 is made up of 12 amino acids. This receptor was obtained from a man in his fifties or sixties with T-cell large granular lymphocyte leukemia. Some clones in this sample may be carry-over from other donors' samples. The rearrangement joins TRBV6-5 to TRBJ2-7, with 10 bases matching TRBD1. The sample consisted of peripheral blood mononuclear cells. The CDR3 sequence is CASRGDRGEQYF. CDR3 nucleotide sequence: TGTGCCAGCAGGGGGGACAGGGGCGAGCAGTACTTC.